Included here is one TCR beta chain sequence, with context. Followed longitudinally, the Seattle patients had been enrolled during active infection. This sample was included in a study of blood T cell repertoires in COVID-19. Per the original data handling: Researchers report that nucleated cell counts were estimated from reference gene primer amplification. Here immunoSEQ multiplex PCR was the method, and the copy in TCRdb shows in-frame clones only, minus some. D and trimming come from the DNA, and the V and J calls and clone size come from that table. The profile shows fewer than 200,000 clones, 75% to 85% of them singletons. The CDR3 runs to 14 residues. Trimming removed 0 bases from V and 0 bases from J, with 7 bases in between. The germline CDR1 and CDR2 sequences are SGHRS and YFSETQ.

This sequence originates from a woman aged 55-75 years with COVID-19, enrolled during active disease. The sequencing sample was made of peripheral blood. The chain recombines TRBV5-1 with TRBJ2-7; D is undetermined. The DNA for the CDR3 is TGCGCCAGCAGCTTGGATGCCAGCTCCTACGAGCAGTACTTC. This encodes CASSLDASSYEQYF.